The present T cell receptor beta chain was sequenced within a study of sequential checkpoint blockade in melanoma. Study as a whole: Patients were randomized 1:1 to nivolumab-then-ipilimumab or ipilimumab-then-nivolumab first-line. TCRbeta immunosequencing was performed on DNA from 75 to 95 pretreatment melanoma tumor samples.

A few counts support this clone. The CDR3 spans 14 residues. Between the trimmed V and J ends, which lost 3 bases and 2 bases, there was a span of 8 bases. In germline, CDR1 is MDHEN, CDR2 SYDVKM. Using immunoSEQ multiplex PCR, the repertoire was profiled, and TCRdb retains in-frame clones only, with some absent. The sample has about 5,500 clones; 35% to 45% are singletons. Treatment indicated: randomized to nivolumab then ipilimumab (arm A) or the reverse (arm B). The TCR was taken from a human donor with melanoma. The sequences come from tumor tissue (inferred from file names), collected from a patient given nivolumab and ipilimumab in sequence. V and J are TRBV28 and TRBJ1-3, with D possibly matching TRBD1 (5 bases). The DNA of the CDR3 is TGTGCCAGCAGTTTCAAGGGGACTGGAAACACCATATATTTT. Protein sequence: CASSFKGTGNTIYF.